This TCR beta chain comes out of a study of OX40 agonist ivuxolimab in advanced cancers. Study information: Ivuxolimab, an antibody that agonizes OX40 (CD134), was administered to the patients. Patients were infused with ivuxolimab every 2 weeks at 0.01 to 10 mg/kg. Of mixed ages from about 23 to 85 and averaging about 60 years, the group was approximately 84% male.

CDR3 length: 15 residues. Germline V gene lookup returns CDR1 MNHNS and CDR2 SASEGT. Losses at the gene ends were 6 bases for V and 2 bases for J; bases not matched to a gene: 6. Sampled blood was obtained at baseline, cycle 4 day 1, and cycle 7 day 1. Sequenced by immunoSEQ multiplex PCR; TCRdb stores in-frame clones only, minus some. Of 77,000 or so clones listed, approximately 92% are singletons. Sequenced material: CD4+ or CD8+ T cells sorted from blood, taken in a trial of the OX40 agonist ivuxolimab. The sequence derives from an adult with an advanced solid tumor such as melanoma, head and neck, liver or kidney cancer. The chain has TRBV6-1 and TRBJ1-5, with 8 positions matching TRBD1. CDR3 coding DNA: TGTGCCAGCAGATTGGACAGGGTGGGCAATCAGCCCCAGCATTTT. It encodes CASRLDRVGNQPQHF.